This paragraph reports one TCR beta chain. The sample is drawn from a study of blood T cell repertoires in COVID-19. Study as a whole: Specimens from acute and convalescent COVID-19 originated in the United States, Italy and Spain. PBMCs, B-cell-depleted T cells, or T cells were the source of the cDNA or gDNA that made up the material.

With V trimmed by 2 bases and J by 6 bases, 5 bases remained unmatched. The CDR3 totals 15 residues. The germline V gene has CDR1 MDHEN and CDR2 SYDVKM. Original analysis: How many nucleated cells were present was estimated from reference gene primer amplification. Sequencing used immunoSEQ multiplex PCR; TCRdb keeps in-frame clones, though not all of them. D and trimming were read from the DNA, whereas the V and J calls and clone size are those reported in that table. This table has about 110,000 clones, 88% appearing once. The sequenced sample consisted of peripheral blood. The chain employs TRBV28 and TRBJ1-4; 8 bases agree with TRBD1. The TCR originated in a human donor in a cohort sampled during active COVID-19. CDR3 nucleotide sequence: TGTGCCAGCAGTTTACACGGGACAGGATATGAAAAACTGTTTTTT. Its protein product is CASSLHGTGYEKLFF.